The 30 T cell receptor beta chains presented below share a single source sample, sequenced in a study of identical twins. TCRdb passed the 5' RACE reads through MiXCR, listing each CDR3 protein once. Here the sample spans 240,000 or so distinct CDR3 sequences, more than 9% being singletons. The source material was memory T cells sorted from blood. These receptors all come from a man aged 50 or older in good health.

A note on this clonotype: The final CDR3 position lacks the conserved phenylalanine or tryptophan, pointing to a likely read error. J is TRBJ2-1 and V is TRBV3-1; 7 bases are a match to TRBD2. The J segment lost 4 bases and the V segment lost 2 bases, leaving 8 bases of the junction unmatched. Germline V CDR1 and CDR2: LGHDT, YNNKEL (reference sequence). The CDR3 totals 16 residues. This CDR3 reads CASSQLAGEGYNEQFL. The CDR3 region has the DNA TGTGCCAGCAGCCAACTTGCGGGAGAGGGGTACAATGAGCAGTTCTTA.

This clonotype was observed a few times. V and J are TRBV2 and TRBJ1-5; no reliable D call. This CDR3 comprises 17 residues. Trimming removed 3 bases at V and 1 base at J, with 16 bases between. CDR1 is SNHLY and CDR2 is FYNNEI in the germline V gene. In DNA form, the CDR3 reads TGTGCCAGCAGTGATGGCCCGGGTGTTTTCAGCAATCAGCCCCAGCATTTT. Residues: CASSDGPGVFSNQPQHF.

This clonotype was observed many times. The chain is built from TRBV6-2 or TRBV6-3 and TRBJ2-3; tentative D call: TRBD1 (6 bases). The length of the CDR3 is 16 residues. Trimming took off 6 bases at V and 0 bases at J, with 16 bases between the two ends. The germline V gene encodes CDR1 MNHEY and CDR2 SVGEGT. CDR3 DNA sequence: TGTGCCAGCAGGACACAGGGAATTTCTAGCACAGATACGCAGTATTTT. This codes for CASRTQGISSTDTQYF.

This clonotype was picked up many times. This rearrangement joins TRBV7-2 to TRBJ1-4, with no clear D. The germline V gene has CDR1 SGHTA and CDR2 FQGNSA. Trimming stripped 2 bases from V and 2 bases from J, with 12 bases between. The CDR3 contains 16 residues. CDR3 nucleotide sequence: TGTGCCAGCAGCTTATCGAACCCGGCCACTAATGAAAAACTGTTTTTT. Translating gives CASSLSNPATNEKLFF.

At least ten counts were recorded for this clonotype. V and J are TRBV3-1 and TRBJ2-7; D may be TRBD1 or TRBD2 (5 bases each). V was trimmed by 4 bases and J by 2 bases, leaving 21 bases between them. Germline CDR1 and CDR2: LGHDT and YNNKEL (reference sequence). This CDR3 comprises 17 residues. CDR3 nucleotides: TGTGCCAGCAGCCCTAAAAACGTTTGGGACGGTGCCTACGAGCAGTACTTC. This translates into CASSPKNVWDGAYEQYF.

The chain recombines TRBV30 with TRBJ2-4; D uncertain. Trimming took 0 bases from V and 3 from J, leaving 6 bases between them. There are 13 residues in the CDR3. Per the germline V gene, CDR1 is GTSNPN and CDR2 is SVGIG (reference sequence). CDR3 DNA: TGTGCCTGGAGTGTGGAGAACAAAAACATTCAGTACTTC. Protein product: CAWSVENKNIQYF.

At least ten counts were recorded for this clonotype. CDR3 nucleotides: TGTGCCATCAGTGACCTGCAGGGAGGATCACCCCTCCACTTT. It yields the protein CAISDLQGGSPLHF. The chain combines TRBV10-3 with TRBJ1-6; weak D call: TRBD1 (5 bases). V was trimmed by 3 bases and J by 10 bases, leaving 13 bases between them. Germline V gene lookup returns CDR1 ENHRY and CDR2 SYGVKD. The CDR3 covers 14 residues.

This clonotype showed up just a few times. The chain carries TRBV4-2 and TRBJ1-6; perhaps TRBD1 as D (5 bases). Trimming pared 4 bases from V and 7 bases from J, leaving 17 bases between. This CDR3 is built from 16 residues. Germline loops: CDR1 LGHNA, CDR2 YNFKEQ. The CDR3 sequence is CASSPTGGRVNSPLHF. CDR3 DNA: TGTGCCAGCAGCCCGACTGGAGGCAGGGTAAATTCACCCCTCCACTTT.

This clonotype was counted at least ten times. The chain employs TRBV18 and TRBJ2-7; maybe TRBD2 (6 bases). The CDR3 length is 15 residues. With 2 bases removed from V and 1 base from J, the gap between germline ends came to 12 bases. Germline CDR1 and CDR2: KGHSH and LQKENI. The CDR3 protein is CASSPYGGASYEQYF. The CDR3 region has the DNA TGTGCCAGCTCACCATACGGGGGTGCGTCCTACGAGCAGTACTTC.

This clonotype was recorded at least ten times. The V and J genes are TRBV20-1 and TRBJ1-2; 9 bases are shared with TRBD1. CDR1 DFQATT and CDR2 SNEGSKA come from the germline V gene (reference sequence). V shed 6 bases, J shed 5 bases, and the junction held 13 bases outside the gene matches. The CDR3 sequence is 15 residues long. For the CDR3, the DNA is TGCAGTGCCACTCCTCCGGGACAGGGAGGGTATGGCTACACCTTC. It encodes CSATPPGQGGYGYTF.

The sample holds many counts of this clonotype. J is TRBJ2-5 and V is TRBV4-2; no definite D call. Germline V CDR1 and CDR2: LGHNA, YNFKEQ. The length of the CDR3 is 14 residues. V was clipped by 0 bases and J by 5 bases, with 10 bases between them. The CDR3, as DNA: TGTGCCAGCAGCCAAGAGGCACTTTTGGAGACCCAGTACTTC. Its protein is CASSQEALLETQYF.

The rearrangement joins TRBV4-3 to TRBJ1-4, with D hard to call. CDR1 and CDR2 (germline): LGHNA, YSLEER. Trimming removed 1 base at V and 8 bases at J, with 8 bases between. The CDR3 contains 13 residues. CDR3 nucleotide sequence: TGCGCCAGCAGCCAAGTGGCCGGCGAAAAACTGTTTTTT. Protein: CASSQVAGEKLFF.

The chain has TRBV27 and TRBJ1-2; no reliable D call. The CDR3 has 15 residues. The V gene lost 2 bases and the J gene lost 0 bases, with 10 bases spanning the gap. Germline V gene sequence: CDR1 MNHEY, CDR2 SMNVEV (reference sequence). CDR3 sequence (DNA): TGTGCCAGCAGTTTACGATGGGCATCTAACTATGGCTACACCTTC. The encoded protein is CASSLRWASNYGYTF.

This chain connects TRBV23-1 to TRBJ2-7; 11 bases are a match to TRBD1. TRBV23-1 is identified as an open reading frame with a role that is uncertain. The CDR3 is made up of 16 amino acids. Trimming cost V 8 bases and J 3 bases; bases outside gene matches: 12. This CDR3 reads CASGRTGGVIGYEQYF. The CDR3 DNA follows: TGCGCCAGCGGGAGGACAGGGGGCGTCATTGGCTACGAGCAGTACTTC.

This clonotype was detected many times. The gene calls are TRBV7-2 and TRBJ2-7, with a tentative D call TRBD2 (5 bases). The germline V and J ends were trimmed by 3 bases and 2 bases, with 17 bases remaining between them. Germline CDR1 SGHTA, CDR2 FQGNSA. There are 16 residues in the CDR3. CDR3 nucleotide sequence: TGTGCCAGCAGCTTGGCTCCGGGTCCCGGGACCTACGAGCAGTACTTC. It encodes CASSLAPGPGTYEQYF.

In this sample, this clonotype turned up a few times. This chain uses TRBV3-1 with TRBJ2-1; the match to TRBD2 covers 12 bases. CDR3 length equals 15 residues. CDR1 is LGHDT, CDR2 YNNKEL, per germline (reference sequence). V gave up 2 bases and J gave up 10 bases; unmatched junction bases: 6. In nucleotides, the CDR3 is TGTGCCAGCAGCCAACCTAGCGGGAGGGCCAGAGAGCAGTTCTTC. Encoded protein: CASSQPSGRAREQFF.

This clonotype was found a few times. The chain couples TRBV7-2 to TRBJ2-5, with 7 bases aligning to TRBD2. V was clipped by 4 bases and J by 2 bases; unmatched bases: 13. This CDR3 is built from 17 residues. CDR1 is SGHTA and CDR2 is FQGNSA in the germline V gene. CDR3 in amino acids: CASSSLGGSTPQETQYF. In DNA form, the CDR3 reads TGTGCCAGCAGCTCATTGGGGGGGAGCACCCCTCAAGAGACCCAGTACTTC.

This clonotype was seen once. The V and J genes are TRBV6-5 and TRBJ2-3; D not resolved. CDR1 is MNHEY, CDR2 SVGAGI, per germline. V shed 7 bases and J shed 4 bases, with 9 bases lying between them. The CDR3 spans 12 residues. CDR3 nucleotide sequence: TGTGCCAGCAAGGGTGGGGCAGATACGCAGTATTTT. Residues: CASKGGADTQYF.

The V call is TRBV4-3, the J call TRBJ1-2; unclear D gene. Trimming stripped 1 base from V and 0 bases from J, with 9 bases between. Germline CDR1 and CDR2: LGHNA and YSLEER. CDR3 length: 15 residues. CDR3 nucleotide sequence: TGCGCCAGCAGCCAAGTTACAGCAGCTAACTATGGCTACACCTTC. Translated: CASSQVTAANYGYTF.

The sample holds a few counts of this clonotype. The chain uses TRBV5-4 and TRBJ1-1; weak D call: TRBD1 (5 bases). Trimming pared 7 bases from V and 0 bases from J, leaving 19 bases between. Germline CDR1 reads SGHNT; CDR2 reads YYREEE (reference sequence). The CDR3 has 16 residues. CDR3 DNA sequence: TGTGCCAGCGGCCGAGCGGGGGTACTCGTGAACACTGAAGCTTTCTTT. This codes for CASGRAGVLVNTEAFF.

Ten or more counts support this clonotype. This chain uses TRBV12-3 or TRBV12-4 with TRBJ2-5, with a weak D call TRBD1 (6 bases). CDR3 length: 14 amino acids. V lost 5 bases to trimming and J lost 0 bases, with 10 bases between them. The CDR3 DNA reads as TGTGCCAGCAGTCCCGGACAGTACCAAGAGACCCAGTACTTC. Amino acid sequence: CASSPGQYQETQYF.

This clonotype was recorded many times. The chain recombines TRBV25-1 with TRBJ2-7; 11 nucleotides align to TRBD2. V gave up 3 bases and J gave up 4 bases; unmatched junction bases: 5. The germline V gene has CDR1 MGHDK and CDR2 SYGVNS. The CDR3 is 15 residues long. The CDR3: CASSDLSGGGYEQYF. In nucleotides, the CDR3 is TGTGCCAGCAGTGACCTTAGCGGGGGGGGGTACGAGCAGTACTTC.

The chain joins TRBV20-1 to TRBJ1-4; the match to TRBD1 covers 9 bases. This CDR3 is 13 amino acids long. Germline values: CDR1 DFQATT, CDR2 SNEGSKA (reference sequence). V lost 6 bases and J lost 8; bases outside the gene matches: 7. DNA of the CDR3: TGCAGTGCCCCGGGACAGGGAAGCGAAAAACTGTTTTTT. Amino acid sequence: CSAPGQGSEKLFF.

This clonotype turned up a few times. The chain links TRBV5-1 to TRBJ2-7; D remains unclear. V lost 0 bases and J 2 bases, leaving 12 bases between the germline ends. The length of the CDR3 is 15 residues. From germline, CDR1 is SGHRS and CDR2 YFSETQ. CDR3 region: CASSLAGRKTYEQYF. CDR3 DNA: TGCGCCAGCAGCTTGGCAGGCAGAAAAACCTACGAGCAGTACTTC.

This clonotype was detected many times. V gene TRBV11-2 combines with J gene TRBJ2-3; the D is unclear. The V gene lost 4 bases and the J gene lost 0 bases, with 14 bases spanning the gap. There are 16 residues in the CDR3. CDR1 is SGHAT and CDR2 is FQNNGV in the germline V gene. CDR3 protein: CASSSLRGQSTDTQYF. In DNA, the CDR3 is TGTGCCAGCAGCTCCCTCAGAGGCCAAAGCACAGATACGCAGTATTTT.

This clonotype was seen more than once but under ten times. The rearrangement links TRBV2 to TRBJ2-4; D may be TRBD2 (6 bases). Germline CDR1 and CDR2: SNHLY and FYNNEI. The CDR3 loop spans 17 amino acids. Trimming left V 3 bases short and J 3 bases short, with 18 bases between. The CDR3 protein is CASSDSLTLGGKNIQYF. DNA for the CDR3: TGTGCCAGCAGTGACAGTTTGACGTTGGGAGGCAAAAACATTCAGTACTTC.

This rearrangement joins TRBV14 to TRBJ1-5; D uncertain. Germline lookup yields CDR1 SGHDN and CDR2 FVKESK. The CDR3 runs 12 residues. Trimming removed 2 bases from V and 9 bases from J, with 8 bases in between. The CDR3 sequence: CASSQPGGPQHF. Here the CDR3 DNA reads TGTGCCAGCAGCCAACCGGGCGGGCCCCAGCATTTT.

The sample holds a few counts of this clonotype. This rearrangement joins TRBV5-6 to TRBJ2-1; weak D call: TRBD1 (7 bases). This CDR3 has 12 residues. V was trimmed by 4 bases and J by 10 bases, leaving 12 bases between them. Germline V gene sequence: CDR1 SGHDT, CDR2 YYEEEE. The CDR3 sequence: CASSEQGREQFF. The CDR3 DNA reads TGTGCCAGCAGCGAACAGGGGAGGGAGCAGTTCTTC.

This clonotype was seen many times. The chain is built from TRBV20-1 and TRBJ2-7, with D maybe TRBD1 (6 bases). Germline CDR1 is DFQATT and CDR2 is SNEGSKA (reference sequence). Trimming took off 5 bases at V and 6 bases at J, with 17 bases between the two ends. The CDR3 loop spans 13 amino acids. The CDR3: CSAVSPGVGEQYF. CDR3 sequence (DNA): TGCAGTGCTGTCTCGCCAGGGGTGGGCGAGCAGTACTTC.

This clonotype was counted a few times. The rearrangement links TRBV6-2 or TRBV6-3 to TRBJ1-5, with D maybe TRBD1 (5 bases). This CDR3 region has 14 residues. CDR1 is MNHEY and CDR2 is SVGEGT in the germline V gene. The V and J ends lost 6 bases and 1 base respectively, with 10 bases between them. The CDR3 spells CASSPRGSNQPQHF. CDR3 bases: TGTGCCAGCAGCCCTCGGGGGAGCAATCAGCCCCAGCATTTT.